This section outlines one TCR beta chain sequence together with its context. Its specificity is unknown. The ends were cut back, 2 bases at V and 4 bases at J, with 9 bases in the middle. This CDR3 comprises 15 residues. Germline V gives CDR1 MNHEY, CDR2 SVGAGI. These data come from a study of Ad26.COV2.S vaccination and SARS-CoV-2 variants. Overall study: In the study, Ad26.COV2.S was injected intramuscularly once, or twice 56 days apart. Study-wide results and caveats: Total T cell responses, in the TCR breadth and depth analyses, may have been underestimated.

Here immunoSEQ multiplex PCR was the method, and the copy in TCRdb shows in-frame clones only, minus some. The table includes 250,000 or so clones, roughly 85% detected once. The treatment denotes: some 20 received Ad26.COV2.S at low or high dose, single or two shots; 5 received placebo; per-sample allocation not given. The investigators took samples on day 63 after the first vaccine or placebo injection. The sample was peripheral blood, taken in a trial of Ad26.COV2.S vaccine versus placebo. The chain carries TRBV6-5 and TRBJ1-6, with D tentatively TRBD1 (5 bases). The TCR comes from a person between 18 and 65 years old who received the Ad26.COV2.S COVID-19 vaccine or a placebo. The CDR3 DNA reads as TGTGCCAGCAGTTACGGGACGGGGTATAATTCACCCCTCCACTTT. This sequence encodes CASSYGTGYNSPLHF.